This T cell receptor beta chain is from a study of cytomegalovirus exposure and HLA in healthy donors. The primer mix had 60 Vbeta and 13 Jbeta primers. Measured with immunoSEQ multiplex PCR; TCRdb has only the in-frame clones, and not every one. Of about 120,000 clones listed, 80% to 85% are singletons. The CDR3 is 14 amino acids. Per germline, CDR1 MNHEY and CDR2 SMNVEV (reference sequence). Trimming left V 6 bases short and J 7 bases short, with 18 bases between. This clonotype originated in a middle-aged woman in good health and CMV-seronegative. Sequenced sample: PBMCs. The rearrangement uses TRBV27 and TRBJ1-2; D gene unclear. CDR3 DNA: TGTGCCAGCAGCCTCCGGATCCCTACGGGTGGCTACACCTTC. It yields the protein CASSLRIPTGGYTF.